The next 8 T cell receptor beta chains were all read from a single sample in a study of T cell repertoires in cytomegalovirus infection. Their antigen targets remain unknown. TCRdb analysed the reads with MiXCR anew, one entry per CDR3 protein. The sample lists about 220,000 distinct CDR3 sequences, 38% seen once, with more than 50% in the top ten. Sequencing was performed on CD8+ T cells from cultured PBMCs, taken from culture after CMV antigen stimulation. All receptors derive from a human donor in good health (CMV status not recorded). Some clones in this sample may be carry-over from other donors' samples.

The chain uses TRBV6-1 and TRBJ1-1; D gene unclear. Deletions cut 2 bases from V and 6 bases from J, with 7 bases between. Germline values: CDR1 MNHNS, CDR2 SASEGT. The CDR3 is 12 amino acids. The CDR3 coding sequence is TGTGCCAGCAGTGAAATCCGGGCTGAAGCTTTCTTT. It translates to CASSEIRAEAFF.

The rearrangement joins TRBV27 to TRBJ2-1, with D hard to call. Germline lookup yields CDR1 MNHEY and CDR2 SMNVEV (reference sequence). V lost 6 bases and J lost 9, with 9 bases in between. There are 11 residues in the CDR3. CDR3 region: CASSYDGEQFF. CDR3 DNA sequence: TGTGCCAGCAGCTATGATGGTGAGCAGTTCTTC.

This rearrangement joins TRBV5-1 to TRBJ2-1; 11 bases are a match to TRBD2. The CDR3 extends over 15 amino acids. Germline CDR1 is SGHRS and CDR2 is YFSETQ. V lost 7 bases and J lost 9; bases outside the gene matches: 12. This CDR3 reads CASRNSGRAASEQFF. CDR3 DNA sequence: TGCGCCAGCCGGAATAGCGGGAGGGCCGCCTCTGAGCAGTTCTTC.

DNA for the CDR3: TGTGCCAGCAGTTACGAACCTTATGGCTACACCTTC. Translation gives CASSYEPYGYTF. The genes are TRBV6-2 or TRBV6-3 and TRBJ1-2; no firm D call. Trimming stripped 2 bases from V and 5 bases from J, with 6 bases between. In germline, CDR1 is MNHEY, CDR2 SVGEGT. CDR3 length equals 12 residues.

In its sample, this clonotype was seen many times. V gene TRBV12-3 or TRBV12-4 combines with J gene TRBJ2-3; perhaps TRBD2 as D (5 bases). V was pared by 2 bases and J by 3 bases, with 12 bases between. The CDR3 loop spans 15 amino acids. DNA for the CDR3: TGTGCCAGCAGTTTAAGGCTAGCAGCAACAGATACGCAGTATTTT. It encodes CASSLRLAATDTQYF.

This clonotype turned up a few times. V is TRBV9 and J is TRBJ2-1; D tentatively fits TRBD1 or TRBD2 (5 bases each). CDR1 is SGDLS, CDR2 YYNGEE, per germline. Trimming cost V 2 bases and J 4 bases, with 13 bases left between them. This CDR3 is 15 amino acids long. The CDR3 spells CASSVGGRAYNEQFF. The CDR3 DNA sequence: TGTGCCAGCAGCGTTGGAGGCAGGGCTTACAATGAGCAGTTCTTC.

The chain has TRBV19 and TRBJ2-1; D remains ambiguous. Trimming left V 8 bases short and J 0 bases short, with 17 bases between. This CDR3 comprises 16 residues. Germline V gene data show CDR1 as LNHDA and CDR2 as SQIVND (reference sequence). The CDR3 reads CASHPRGRYSYNEQFF. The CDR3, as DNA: TGTGCCAGTCACCCCAGAGGCAGGTACTCCTACAATGAGCAGTTCTTC.

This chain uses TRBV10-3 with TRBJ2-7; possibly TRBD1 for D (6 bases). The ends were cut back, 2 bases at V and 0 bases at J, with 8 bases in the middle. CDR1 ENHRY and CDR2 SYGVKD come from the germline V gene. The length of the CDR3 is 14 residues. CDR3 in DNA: TGTGCCATCAGTGAGGGACAGATCTCCTACGAGCAGTACTTC. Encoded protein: CAISEGQISYEQYF.